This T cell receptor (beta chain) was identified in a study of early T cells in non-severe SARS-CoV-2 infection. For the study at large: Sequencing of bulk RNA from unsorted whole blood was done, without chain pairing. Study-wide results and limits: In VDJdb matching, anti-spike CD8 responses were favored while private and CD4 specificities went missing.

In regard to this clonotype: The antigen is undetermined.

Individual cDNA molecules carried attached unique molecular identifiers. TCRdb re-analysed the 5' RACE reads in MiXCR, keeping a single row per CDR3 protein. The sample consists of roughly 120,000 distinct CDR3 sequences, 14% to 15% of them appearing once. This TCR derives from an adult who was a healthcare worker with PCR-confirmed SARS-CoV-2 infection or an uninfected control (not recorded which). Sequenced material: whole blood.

In DNA, the CDR3 is TGTGCCAGCAGCCAGGACAGGGGAAACACCGGGGAGCTGTTTTTT. Amino acids: CASSQDRGNTGELFF. The chain combines TRBV7-9 with TRBJ2-2; 9 bases are shared with TRBD1. The V segment lost 5 bases and the J segment 2 bases; nucleotides outside the gene matches: 3. The germline gives CDR1 SEHNR, CDR2 FQNEAQ (reference sequence). The CDR3 sequence is 15 residues long.